These T cell receptor beta chains were read from a single sample in a study of PD-L1 blockade in urothelial cancer. Measured with immunoSEQ multiplex PCR; TCRdb has only the in-frame clones, and not every one. The sample shows more than 95,000 clones, about 82% of them seen only once. Sequencing used PBMCs, obtained around atezolizumab (anti-PD-L1) treatment. These receptor sequences come from a man aged 50 to 60 with urothelial cancer. The CDR3 runs from the conserved cysteine through the conserved F or W. Each record gives: J gene, V gene, CDR3 protein.

>TRBJ2-7|TRBV19
CASSIPGDEQYF
>TRBJ2-7|TRBV5-1
CASSLIAGSSYEQYF
>TRBJ1-2|TRBV28
CASSGPGTPVNYGYTF
>TRBJ2-3|TRBV2
CASSPGQFSTDTQYF
>TRBJ2-3|TRBV30
CAWSSWRTSGKEDTQYF
>TRBJ2-3|TRBV7-2
CASSLSIRGGTDTQYF
>TRBJ2-1|TRBV18
CASSPEAYNEQFF
>TRBJ2-7|TRBV28
CASRQTGSLTYEQYF
>TRBJ2-7|TRBV28
CASSTQHTYEQYF
>TRBJ2-7|TRBV9
CASSVAERVGTYEQYF
>TRBJ2-1|TRBV11-2
CASSLRLAGVYNEQFF
>TRBJ2-1|TRBV7-3
CASSPGLAGRGGQFF
>TRBJ2-3|TRBV11-3
CASSLVAYGTDTQYF
>TRBJ2-7|TRBV5-1
CASSLAPGGPYEQYF